The entry below describes one TCR beta chain. This clone was found a few times. The antigen it recognizes is unknown. No per-base quality is available; no much larger clone lies one base away. The data belong to a study of beta chain features in type 1 diabetes (dated by TCRdb to 2016 to 2019). For the study in its entirety: Patients and healthy donors did not differ in mean age, gender distribution, total cell number or subset yield. A total of some 100,000,000 sorted cells were examined across all samples, and the number of cells per subset was strongly correlated with RNA yield. In the study, recently diagnosed type 1 diabetes patients and matched healthy donors were compared on the TCRB repertoires of their sorted circulating CD4+ T cell subsets. Naive and central memory subsets were obtained from all 30 or so donors, but regulatory and stem cell-like memory subsets were isolated from only 8 patients and roughly eight healthy donors. Broad study findings and their caveats: Naive, central memory and regulatory TCRB repertoires appeared to be more similar among patients than among healthy donors. Fewer insertions and more nucleotide deletions at VDJ recombination sites were observed in patients with type 1 diabetes, implying thymic rearrangement abnormalities. Shorter templates might be favored by PCR, yet because patient and control samples were amplified and corrected together, any such skew would affect both groups equally. Because cDNA was sequenced instead of genomic DNA, highly expressing activated cells could be over-represented, though the groups showed no difference in activation or CD3 levels. A moderate but significant shortening of TCRB CDR3 length was observed in type 1 diabetes patients in all four CD4+ subsets. Because the HLA sub-analyses included only small numbers of individuals, any influence of HLA type on TCRB rearrangement was left unresolved.

The High Capacity cDNA Reverse Transcription Kit was used to reverse transcribe all of the isolated RNA, meaning that expressed TCRB transcripts were what got sequenced. Naive, central memory and regulatory T cell samples underwent deep immunoSEQ sequencing, averaging approximately 3.5 million total reads per sample. Sorted cells were lysed in RLT buffer, and RNA was extracted using DNase-treated RNeasy Micro or Mini kits according to cell number. Each cell subset was processed on its own to prevent cross-contamination, while patient and healthy donor samples were processed together. TCRB sequences were amplified from cDNA with the immunoSEQ multiplex PCR, producing 87-bp fragments spanning the CDR3 region. Sequencing of the amplicons was performed on the Illumina HiSeq platform. In the authors' own workflow: Synthetic template baselines were used to correct PCR bias computationally, reads within Hamming distance 2 were collapsed together, and singletons that could not be merged were discarded. Reads were aligned to IMGT to assign V, D and J genes, CDR3 length, and insertions or deletions at six rearrangement sites. Within each subset, clonotype counts were normalized to sorted cell number, after which true diversity and Gini coefficients were computed with the tcR R package. The overlap coefficient, calculated on TCRB nucleotide sequences, was used to quantify repertoire sharing. Out-of-frame TCRB sequences from naive cells were analyzed to stand in for the pre-selection repertoire. What TCRdb holds here is the immuneACCESS table cut down to in-frame rearrangements. Part of the clones is not present; checked against another copy, under half of the missing clones reflect an unresolved V gene, and the others are unexplained. V, J and clone size reflect that table, while D and trimming were determined from the DNA. The sample profile shows 500,000 to 700,000 clones; 15% to 19% of them were found once. Jointly, the top ten make up approximately 0.099% of the sample.

CDR1 is given as SGHTA and CDR2 as FQGNSA, both from the germline V gene. Compared with germline, V lacks 4 bases and J lacks 0 bases; bases without a gene match: 5. CDR3 length: 16 amino acids, cysteine to phenylalanine. The read is trimmed to its CDR3 DNA, 48 bases read in frame from base 1. Each donor gave one peripheral blood draw, averaging about 120 mL, which was collected into heparinised tubes. A BD FACSAria II and a panel including CD45RO, CCR7, CD25, CD127, CD95 and CD27 were used to sort naive, central memory, regulatory and stem cell-like memory CD4+ T cells. Purity was above 95% for every sorted population. PBMCs were isolated immediately by Lymphoprep density gradient centrifugation and stained directly without culture. So that batch effects would be minimized, each experiment stained and sorted samples in pairs, pairing one healthy donor with one patient.

The clonotype was recovered from a young man in good health. Material: naive CD4+ T cells from blood. Read against the paper, the sample's cell subset or site label means: true naive CD4+ T cells. The rearranged chain carries TRBV7-2 and TRBJ2-3, with 9 bases in between that match TRBD1. The DNA reads TGTGCCAGCAGCTCCATGGGACAGGGAAGCACAGATACGCAGTATTTT. This sequence encodes CASSSMGQGSTDTQYF.